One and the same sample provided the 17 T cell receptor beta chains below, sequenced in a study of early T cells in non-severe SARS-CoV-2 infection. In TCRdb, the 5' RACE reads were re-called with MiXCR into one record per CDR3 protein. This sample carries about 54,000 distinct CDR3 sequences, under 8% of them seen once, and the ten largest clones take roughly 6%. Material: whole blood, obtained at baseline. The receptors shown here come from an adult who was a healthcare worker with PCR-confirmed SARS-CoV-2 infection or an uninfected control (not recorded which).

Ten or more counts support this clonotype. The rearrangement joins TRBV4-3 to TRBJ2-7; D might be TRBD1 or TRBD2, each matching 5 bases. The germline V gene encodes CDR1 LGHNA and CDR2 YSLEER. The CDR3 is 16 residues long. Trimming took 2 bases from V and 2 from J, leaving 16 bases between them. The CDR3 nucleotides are TGCGCCAGCAGCCAATCCTCTCAGGGAGAACCCTACGAGCAGTACTTC. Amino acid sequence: CASSQSSQGEPYEQYF.

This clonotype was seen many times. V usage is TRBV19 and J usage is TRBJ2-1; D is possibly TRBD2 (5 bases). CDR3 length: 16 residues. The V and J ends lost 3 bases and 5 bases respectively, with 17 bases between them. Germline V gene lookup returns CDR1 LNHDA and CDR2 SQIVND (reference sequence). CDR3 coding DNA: TGTGCCAGTAGTATGCCTCGGACTGGCCGTGACAATGAGCAGTTCTTC. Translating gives CASSMPRTGRDNEQFF.

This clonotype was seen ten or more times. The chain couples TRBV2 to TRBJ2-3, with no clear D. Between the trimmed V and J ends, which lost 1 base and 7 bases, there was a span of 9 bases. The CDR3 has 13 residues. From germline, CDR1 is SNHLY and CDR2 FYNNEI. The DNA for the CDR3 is TGTGCCAGCAGTGAAGGGGCCGAGAATACGCAGTATTTT. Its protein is CASSEGAENTQYF.

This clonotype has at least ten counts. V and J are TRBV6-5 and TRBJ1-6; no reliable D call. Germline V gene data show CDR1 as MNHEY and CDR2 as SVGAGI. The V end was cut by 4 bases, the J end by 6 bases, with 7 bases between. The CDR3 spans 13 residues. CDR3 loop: CASSSVVNSPLHF. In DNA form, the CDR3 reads TGTGCCAGCAGTTCAGTAGTTAATTCACCCCTCCACTTT.

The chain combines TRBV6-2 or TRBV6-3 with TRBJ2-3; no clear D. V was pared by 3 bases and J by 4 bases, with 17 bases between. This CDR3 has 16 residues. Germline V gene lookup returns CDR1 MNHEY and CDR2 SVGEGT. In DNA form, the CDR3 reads TGTGCCAGCAGTTATCGACCCCTATCCCTGGCAGATACGCAGTATTTT. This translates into CASSYRPLSLADTQYF.

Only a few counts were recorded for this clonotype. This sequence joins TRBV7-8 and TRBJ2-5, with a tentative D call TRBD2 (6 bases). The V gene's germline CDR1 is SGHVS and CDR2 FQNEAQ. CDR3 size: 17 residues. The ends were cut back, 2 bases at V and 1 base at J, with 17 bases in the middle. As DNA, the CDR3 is TGTGCCAGCAGCTTATCTCAGACTAGACAGACCCAAGAGACCCAGTACTTC. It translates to CASSLSQTRQTQETQYF.

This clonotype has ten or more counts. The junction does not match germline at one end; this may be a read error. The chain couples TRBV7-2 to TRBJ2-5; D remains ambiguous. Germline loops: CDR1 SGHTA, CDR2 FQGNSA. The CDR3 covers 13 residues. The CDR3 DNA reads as TGTGCCAGCTGCTTGAGTAGGATGGAGACCCAGTACTTC. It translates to CASCLSRMETQYF.

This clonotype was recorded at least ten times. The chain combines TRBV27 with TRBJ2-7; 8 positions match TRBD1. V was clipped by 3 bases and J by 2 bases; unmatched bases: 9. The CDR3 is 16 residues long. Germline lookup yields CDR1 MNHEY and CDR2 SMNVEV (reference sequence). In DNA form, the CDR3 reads TGTGCCAGCAGTTTTTCCCAGGGGGCAAAGACCTACGAGCAGTACTTC. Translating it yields CASSFSQGAKTYEQYF.

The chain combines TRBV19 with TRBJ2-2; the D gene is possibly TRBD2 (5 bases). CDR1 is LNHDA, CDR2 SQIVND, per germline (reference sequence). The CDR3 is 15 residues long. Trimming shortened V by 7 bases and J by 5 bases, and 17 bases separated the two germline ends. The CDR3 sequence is CASIPPGRWTGELFF. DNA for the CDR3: TGTGCCAGTATCCCCCCGGGAAGGTGGACCGGGGAGCTGTTTTTT.

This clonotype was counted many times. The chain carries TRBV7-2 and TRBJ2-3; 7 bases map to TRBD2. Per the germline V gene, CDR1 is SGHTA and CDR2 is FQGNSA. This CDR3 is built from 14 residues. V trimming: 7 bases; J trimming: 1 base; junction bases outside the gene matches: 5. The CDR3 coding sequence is TGTGCCAGCAAGCTCCGGGGGGGCACAGATACGCAGTATTTT. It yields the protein CASKLRGGTDTQYF. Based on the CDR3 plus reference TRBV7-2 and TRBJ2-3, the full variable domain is GAGVSQSPSNKVTEKGKDVELRCDPISGHTALYWYRQSLGQGLEFLIYFQGNSAPDKSGLPSDRFSAERTGGSVSTLTIQRTQQEDSAVYLCASKLRGGTDTQYFGPGTRLTVL.

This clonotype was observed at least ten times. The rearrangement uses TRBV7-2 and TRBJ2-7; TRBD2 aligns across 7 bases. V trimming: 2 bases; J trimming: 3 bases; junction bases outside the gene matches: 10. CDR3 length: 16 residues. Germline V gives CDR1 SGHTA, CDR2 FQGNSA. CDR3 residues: CASSLNDGGGFYEQYF. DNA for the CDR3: TGTGCCAGCAGCTTAAACGATGGCGGGGGATTCTACGAGCAGTACTTC.

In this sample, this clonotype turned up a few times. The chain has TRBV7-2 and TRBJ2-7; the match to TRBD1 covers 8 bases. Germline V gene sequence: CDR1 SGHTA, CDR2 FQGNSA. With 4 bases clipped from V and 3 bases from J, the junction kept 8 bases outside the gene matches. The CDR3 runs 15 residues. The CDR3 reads CASSSDRAVLYEQYF. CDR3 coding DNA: TGTGCCAGCAGCTCGGACAGGGCAGTCCTCTACGAGCAGTACTTC.

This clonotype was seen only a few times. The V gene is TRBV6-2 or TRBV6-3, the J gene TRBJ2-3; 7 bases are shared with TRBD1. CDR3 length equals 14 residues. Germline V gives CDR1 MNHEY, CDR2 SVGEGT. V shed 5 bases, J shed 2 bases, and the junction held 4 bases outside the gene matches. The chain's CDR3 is CASSADRATDTQYF. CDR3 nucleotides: TGTGCCAGCAGTGCTGACAGGGCCACAGATACGCAGTATTTT.

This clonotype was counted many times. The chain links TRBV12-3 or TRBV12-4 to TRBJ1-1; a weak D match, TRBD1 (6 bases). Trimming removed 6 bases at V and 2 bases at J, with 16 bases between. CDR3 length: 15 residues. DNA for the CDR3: TGTGCCAGCAGAATGGCACAGGGACCAAACACTGAAGCTTTCTTT. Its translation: CASRMAQGPNTEAFF.

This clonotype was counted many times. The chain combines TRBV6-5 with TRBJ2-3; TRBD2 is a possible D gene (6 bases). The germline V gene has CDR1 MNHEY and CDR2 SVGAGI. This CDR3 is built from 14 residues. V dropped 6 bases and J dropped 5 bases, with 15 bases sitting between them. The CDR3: CASRTGLVGDTQYF. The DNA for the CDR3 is TGTGCCAGCAGAACGGGACTTGTCGGAGATACGCAGTATTTT.

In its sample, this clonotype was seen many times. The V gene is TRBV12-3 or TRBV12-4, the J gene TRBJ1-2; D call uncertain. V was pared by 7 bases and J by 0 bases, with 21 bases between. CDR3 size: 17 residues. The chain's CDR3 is CASTGGGRDRSNYGYTF. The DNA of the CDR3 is TGTGCCAGCACGGGCGGTGGGAGGGATCGATCTAACTATGGCTACACCTTC.

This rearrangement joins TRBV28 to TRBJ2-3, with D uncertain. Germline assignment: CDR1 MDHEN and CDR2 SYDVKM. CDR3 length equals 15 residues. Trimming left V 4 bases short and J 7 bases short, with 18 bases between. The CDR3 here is CASSSWIAADHTQYF. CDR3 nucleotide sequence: TGTGCCAGCAGTTCATGGATCGCGGCGGACCATACGCAGTATTTT. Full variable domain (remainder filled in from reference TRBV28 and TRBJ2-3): DVKVTQSSRYLVKRTGEKVFLECVQDMDHENMFWYRQDPGLGLRLIYFSYDVKMKEKGDIPEGYSVSREKKERFSLILESASTNQTSMYLCASSSWIAADHTQYFGPGTRLTVL.